The 6 T cell receptor beta chains below come from one sample, sequenced in a study of blood T cell repertoires in COVID-19. TCRdb's copy holds only in-frame clones and misses some; the assay was immunoSEQ multiplex PCR. The table shows roughly 81,000 clones, with 70% to 90% occurring only once. Sequenced: peripheral blood. These TCRs come from a man younger than 40 with acute or convalescent COVID-19.

The rearrangement links TRBV6-1 to TRBJ1-4, with D possibly matching TRBD1 (5 bases). V lost 0 bases and J lost 1, with 9 bases in between. The CDR3 extends over 16 amino acids. Germline-derived CDR1 and CDR2 are MNHNS and SASEGT. CDR3 residues: CASSEALGVTNEKLFF. The CDR3 DNA sequence: TGTGCCAGCAGTGAAGCCCTAGGGGTAACTAATGAAAAACTGTTTTTT.

The genes are TRBV28 and TRBJ2-7; 9 nucleotides line up with TRBD2. V shed 4 bases, J shed 3 bases, and the junction held 7 bases outside the gene matches. Per the germline V gene, CDR1 is MDHEN and CDR2 is SYDVKM. CDR3 length: 15 residues. CDR3 DNA sequence: TGTGCCAGCAGTTCGTATAGCGGGGGCGACTACGAGCAGTACTTC. Its translation: CASSSYSGGDYEQYF.

This clone has only a few counts. The chain carries TRBV5-4 and TRBJ2-7, with 10 bases fitting TRBD2. The CDR3 covers 15 residues. Looked up from germline, CDR1 is SGHNT and CDR2 is YYREEE (reference sequence). Trimming cost V 2 bases and J 7 bases; bases outside gene matches: 9. CDR3 protein: CASSFGAGGLGEQYF. The DNA for the CDR3 is TGTGCCAGCAGCTTCGGAGCGGGAGGGCTCGGAGAGCAGTACTTC.

This clone came up a few times. The chain carries TRBV19 and TRBJ2-1; D is possibly TRBD2 (6 bases). CDR3 length equals 16 residues. Trimming stripped 1 base from V and 8 bases from J, with 18 bases between. CDR1 is LNHDA and CDR2 is SQIVND in the germline V gene (reference sequence). The CDR3 sequence: CASSIGLARTGDEQFF. CDR3 DNA sequence: TGTGCCAGTAGTATAGGGCTAGCGAGGACTGGGGATGAGCAGTTCTTC. The entire variable domain, with the rest obtained from reference TRBV19 and TRBJ2-1, is as follows: DGGITQSPKYLFRKEGQNVTLSCEQNLNHDAMYWYRQDPGQGLRLIYYSQIVNDFQKGDIAEGYSVSREKKESFPLTVTSAQKNPTAFYLCASSIGLARTGDEQFFGPGTRLTVL.

This clone was found a few times. The chain joins TRBV30 to TRBJ2-6; 8 bases fit TRBD1. V lost 4 bases and J lost 0; bases outside the gene matches: 8. The CDR3 runs 17 residues. Germline V gives CDR1 GTSNPN, CDR2 SVGIG (reference sequence). The CDR3 sequence: CAWNRDRTSSGANVLTF. The DNA of the CDR3 is TGTGCCTGGAACCGGGACAGGACGTCCTCTGGGGCCAACGTCCTGACTTTC.

This rearrangement joins TRBV3-1 (or the pseudogene TRBV3-2) to TRBJ2-7; the match to TRBD2 covers 9 bases. Germline V gene data show CDR1 as LGHDT and CDR2 as YNNKEL (reference sequence). The V segment lost 4 bases and the J segment 4 bases; nucleotides outside the gene matches: 11. There are 16 residues in the CDR3. CDR3 amino acids: CASSLQIIAGAYEQYF. In DNA form, the CDR3 reads TGTGCCAGCAGCCTTCAAATCATAGCGGGAGCATACGAGCAGTACTTC.